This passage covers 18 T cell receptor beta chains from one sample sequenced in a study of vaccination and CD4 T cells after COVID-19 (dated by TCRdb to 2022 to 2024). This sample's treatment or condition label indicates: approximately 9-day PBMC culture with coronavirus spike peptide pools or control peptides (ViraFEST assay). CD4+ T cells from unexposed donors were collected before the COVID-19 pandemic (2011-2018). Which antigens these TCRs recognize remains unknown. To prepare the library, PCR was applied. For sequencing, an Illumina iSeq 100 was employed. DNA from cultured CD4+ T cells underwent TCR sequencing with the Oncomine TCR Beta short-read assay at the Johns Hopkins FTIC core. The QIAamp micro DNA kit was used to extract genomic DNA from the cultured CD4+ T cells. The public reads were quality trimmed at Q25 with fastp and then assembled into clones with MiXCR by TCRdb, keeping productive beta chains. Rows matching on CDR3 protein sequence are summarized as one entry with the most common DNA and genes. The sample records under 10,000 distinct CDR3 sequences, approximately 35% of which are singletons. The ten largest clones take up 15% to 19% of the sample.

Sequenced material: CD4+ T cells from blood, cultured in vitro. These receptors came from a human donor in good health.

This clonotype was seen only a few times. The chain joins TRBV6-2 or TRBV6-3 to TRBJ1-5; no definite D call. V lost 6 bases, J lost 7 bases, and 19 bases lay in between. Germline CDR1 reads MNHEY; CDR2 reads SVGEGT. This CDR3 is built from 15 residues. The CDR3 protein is CASSRTDILRQPQHF. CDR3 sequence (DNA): TGTGCCAGCAGCAGAACAGATATCCTTCGGCAGCCCCAGCATTTT.

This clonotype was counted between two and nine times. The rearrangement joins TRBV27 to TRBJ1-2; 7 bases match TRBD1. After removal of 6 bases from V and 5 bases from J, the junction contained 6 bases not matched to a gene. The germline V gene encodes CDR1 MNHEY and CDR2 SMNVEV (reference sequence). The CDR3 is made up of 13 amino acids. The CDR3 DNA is TGTGCCAGCAGGCGAGCAGGGGGTTATGGCTACACCTTC. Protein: CASRRAGGYGYTF.

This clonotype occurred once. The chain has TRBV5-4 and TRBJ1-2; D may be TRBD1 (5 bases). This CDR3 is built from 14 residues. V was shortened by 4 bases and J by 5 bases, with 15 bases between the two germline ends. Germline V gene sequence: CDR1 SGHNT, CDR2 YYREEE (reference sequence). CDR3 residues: CASSPGLEMYGYTF. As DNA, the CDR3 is TGTGCCAGCAGCCCGGGACTGGAGATGTATGGCTACACCTTC.

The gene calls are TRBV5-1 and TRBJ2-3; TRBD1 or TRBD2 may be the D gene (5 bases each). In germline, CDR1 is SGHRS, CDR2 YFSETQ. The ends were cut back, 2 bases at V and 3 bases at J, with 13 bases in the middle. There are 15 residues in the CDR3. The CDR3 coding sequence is TGCGCCAGCAGCTTACAGAAGAGGGGTACAGATACGCAGTATTTT. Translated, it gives CASSLQKRGTDTQYF.

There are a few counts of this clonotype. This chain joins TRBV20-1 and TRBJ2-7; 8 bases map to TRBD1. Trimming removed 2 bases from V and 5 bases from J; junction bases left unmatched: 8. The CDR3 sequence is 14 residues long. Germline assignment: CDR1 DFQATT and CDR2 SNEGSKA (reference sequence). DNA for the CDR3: TGCAGTGCTAGATCAAGACAGGGGTTCAACGAGCAGTACTTC. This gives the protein CSARSRQGFNEQYF.

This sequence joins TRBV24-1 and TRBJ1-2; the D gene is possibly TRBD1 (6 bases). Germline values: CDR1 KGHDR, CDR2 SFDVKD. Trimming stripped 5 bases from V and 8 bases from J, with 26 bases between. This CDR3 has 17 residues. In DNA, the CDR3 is TGTGCCACCAGTGCGTCAGGGGCGGGGATTGGGTCAGTAGGCTACACCTTC. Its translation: CATSASGAGIGSVGYTF.

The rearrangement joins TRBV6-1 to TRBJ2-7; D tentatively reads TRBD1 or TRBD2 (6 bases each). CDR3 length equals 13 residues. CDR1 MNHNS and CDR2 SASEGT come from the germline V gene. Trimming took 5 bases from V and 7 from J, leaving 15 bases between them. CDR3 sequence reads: CASSQGRGLEQYF. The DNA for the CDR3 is TGTGCCAGCAGTCAGGGTCGGGGGCTTGAGCAGTACTTC.

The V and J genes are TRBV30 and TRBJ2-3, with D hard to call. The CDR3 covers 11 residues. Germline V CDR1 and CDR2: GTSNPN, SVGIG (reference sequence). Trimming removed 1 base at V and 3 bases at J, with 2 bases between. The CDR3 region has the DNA TGTGCCTGGAGTGGGACAGATACGCAGTATTTT. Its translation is CAWSGTDTQYF.

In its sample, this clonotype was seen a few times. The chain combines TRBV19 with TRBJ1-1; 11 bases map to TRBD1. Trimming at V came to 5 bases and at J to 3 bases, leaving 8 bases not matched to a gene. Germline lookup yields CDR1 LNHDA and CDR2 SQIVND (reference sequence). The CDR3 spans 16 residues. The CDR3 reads CASSPRTGGLYTEAFF. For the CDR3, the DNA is TGTGCCAGTAGTCCCCGGACAGGGGGCTTGTACACTGAAGCTTTCTTT.

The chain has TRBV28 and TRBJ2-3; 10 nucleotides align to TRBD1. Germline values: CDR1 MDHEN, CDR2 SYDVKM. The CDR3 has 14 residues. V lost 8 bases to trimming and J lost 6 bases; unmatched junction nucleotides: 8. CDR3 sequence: CASRRTGGGDTQYF. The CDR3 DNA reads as TGTGCCAGCCGACGGACAGGGGGGGGTGATACGCAGTATTTT. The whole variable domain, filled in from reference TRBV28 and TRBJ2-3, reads DVKVTQSSRYLVKRTGEKVFLECVQDMDHENMFWYRQDPGLGLRLIYFSYDVKMKEKGDIPEGYSVSREKKERFSLILESASTNQTSMYLCASRRTGGGDTQYFGPGTRLTVL.

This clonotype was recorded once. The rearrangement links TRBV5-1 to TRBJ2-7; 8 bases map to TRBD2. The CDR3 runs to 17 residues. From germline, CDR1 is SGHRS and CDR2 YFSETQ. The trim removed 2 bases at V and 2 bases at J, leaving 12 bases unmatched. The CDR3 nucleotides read TGCGCCAGCAGCTTAGGGAGTTCGGGGGGGGCGACCTACGAGCAGTACTTC. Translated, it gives CASSLGSSGGATYEQYF.

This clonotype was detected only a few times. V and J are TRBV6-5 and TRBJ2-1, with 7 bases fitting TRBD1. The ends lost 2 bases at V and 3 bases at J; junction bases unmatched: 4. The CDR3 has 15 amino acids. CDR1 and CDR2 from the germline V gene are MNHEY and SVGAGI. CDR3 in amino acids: CASSYRDRYYNEQFF. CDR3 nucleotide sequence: TGTGCCAGCAGTTACAGGGACAGATACTACAATGAGCAGTTCTTC.

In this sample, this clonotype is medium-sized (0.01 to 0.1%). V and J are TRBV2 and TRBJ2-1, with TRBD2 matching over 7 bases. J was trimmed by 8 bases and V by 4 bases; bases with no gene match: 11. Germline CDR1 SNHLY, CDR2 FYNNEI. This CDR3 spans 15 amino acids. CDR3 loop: CASSGGRANRDEQFF. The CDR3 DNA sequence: TGTGCCAGCAGTGGGGGGAGGGCCAATCGGGATGAGCAGTTCTTC.

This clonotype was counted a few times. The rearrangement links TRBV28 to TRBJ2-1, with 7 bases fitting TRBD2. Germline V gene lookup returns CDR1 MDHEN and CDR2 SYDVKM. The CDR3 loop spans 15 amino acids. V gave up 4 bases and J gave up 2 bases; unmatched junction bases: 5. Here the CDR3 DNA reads TGTGCCAGCAGTTCTGAGCGGGATCCCTACAATGAGCAGTTCTTC. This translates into CASSSERDPYNEQFF.

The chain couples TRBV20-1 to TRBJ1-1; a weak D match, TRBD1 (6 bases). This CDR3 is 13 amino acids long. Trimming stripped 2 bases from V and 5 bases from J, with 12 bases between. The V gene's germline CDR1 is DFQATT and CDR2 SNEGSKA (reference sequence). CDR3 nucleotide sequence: TGCAGTGCTAGAAGGGGGTTTGAAACTGAAGCTTTCTTT. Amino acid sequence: CSARRGFETEAFF.

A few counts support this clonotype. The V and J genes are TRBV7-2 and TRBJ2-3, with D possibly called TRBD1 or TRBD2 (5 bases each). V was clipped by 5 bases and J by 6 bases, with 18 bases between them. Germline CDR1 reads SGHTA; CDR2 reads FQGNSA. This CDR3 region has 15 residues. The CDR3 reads CASSPRWDPRDTQYF. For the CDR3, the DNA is TGTGCCAGCAGCCCGAGGTGGGACCCCCGTGATACGCAGTATTTT.

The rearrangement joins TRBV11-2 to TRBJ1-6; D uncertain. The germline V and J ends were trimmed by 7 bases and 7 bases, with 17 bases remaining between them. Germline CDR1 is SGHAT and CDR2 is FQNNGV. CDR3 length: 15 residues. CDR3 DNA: TGTGCCAGCACCCCTACCCCGGCAGCGAATTCACCCCTCCACTTT. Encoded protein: CASTPTPAANSPLHF.

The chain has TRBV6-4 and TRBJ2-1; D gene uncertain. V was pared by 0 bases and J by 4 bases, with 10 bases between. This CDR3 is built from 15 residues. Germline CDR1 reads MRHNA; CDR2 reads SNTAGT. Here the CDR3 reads CASSDSIGSYNEQFF. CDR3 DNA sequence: TGTGCCAGCAGTGACTCGATCGGGTCTTACAATGAGCAGTTCTTC.